This is a list of T cell receptor beta chains from one sample in a study of glioma-infiltrating T cells. In TCRdb, the multiplex PCR reads were re-called with MiXCR into one record per CDR3 protein. Altogether 150,000 to 200,000 distinct CDR3 sequences are present, 25% to 35% being singletons, with the ten largest covering 20% to 25%. Specimen: glioma tissue, nonneoplastic brain tissue, or PBMCs (not recorded which). These receptor sequences come from a human donor with low-grade glioma or glioblastoma, undergoing nonglioma brain surgery, or in good health (not recorded which). CDR3s include the opening cysteine and the closing phenylalanine or tryptophan. D genes are given only for firm matches. Clone size appears in some rows only: once, few, many, or a class for an expanded clone.

D,J,V,size,CDR3,DNA
NA,TRBJ1-1,TRBV7-9,many,CASSPILRVNTEAFF,TGTGCCAGCAGCCCTATACTCAGGGTGAACACTGAAGCTTTCTTT
NA,TRBJ1-2,TRBV28,NA,CASSLLRINYGYTF,TGTGCCAGCAGTTTACTCAGGATTAACTATGGCTACACCTTC
TRBD2,TRBJ2-7,TRBV3-1,NA,CASSQVLAGDYEQYF,TGTGCCAGCAGCCAAGTACTAGCGGGAGACTACGAGCAGTACTTC
TRBD2,TRBJ2-7,TRBV4-1,few,CASSQAGTSGPSSYEQYF,TGCGCCAGCAGCCAAGCCGGGACTAGCGGGCCGAGCTCCTACGAGCAGTACTTC
NA,TRBJ1-1,TRBV7-2,many,CASSPRQANTEAFF,TGTGCCAGCAGCCCGAGACAAGCGAACACTGAAGCTTTCTTT
NA,TRBJ1-5,TRBV20-1,NA,CSARPKGSNQPQHF,TGCAGTGCTCGACCAAAGGGAAGCAATCAGCCCCAGCATTTT
NA,TRBJ2-3,TRBV4-3,few,CASSQGSRSFTDTQYF,TGCGCCAGCAGCCAAGGGTCTAGGTCGTTCACAGATACGCAGTATTTT
TRBD1,TRBJ2-3,TRBV27,NA,CASSLDRATHTQYF,TGTGCCAGCAGTTTGGACAGGGCCACCCATACGCAGTATTTT
TRBD1,TRBJ1-1,TRBV7-6,many,CASSLVTGQGARDTEAFF,TGTGCCAGCAGCTTAGTTACGGGACAGGGGGCCAGGGACACTGAAGCTTTCTTT
NA,TRBJ1-1,TRBV6-2/TRBV6-3,many,CASSLLNTEAFF,TGTGCCAGCAGCCTATTGAACACTGAAGCTTTCTTT
NA,TRBJ2-7,TRBV20-1,many,CSARRPPRFYEQYF,TGCAGTGCTAGAAGACCTCCTAGGTTCTACGAGCAGTACTTC
TRBD2,TRBJ2-1,TRBV3-1,few,CASSQNLGLAGSNEQFF,TGTGCCAGCAGCCAAAACTTAGGACTAGCGGGATCGAATGAGCAGTTCTTC